This TCR beta chain was sequenced for a study of CD8 T cells in ankylosing spondylitis. Study results and caveats: Made up of eight highly homologous variants, a TCR beta motif appeared characteristic of ankylosing spondylitis blood.

This clonotype was picked up a small number of times. Its antigen is still unknown. The CDR3 is made up of 19 amino acids. Germline V gives CDR1 SGHTA, CDR2 FQGTGA. V gave up 1 base and J gave up 5 bases; unmatched junction bases: 18. One entry per CDR3 protein results from TCRdb running MiXCR on the 5' RACE reads. Here the sample spans about 240,000 distinct CDR3 sequences, 8.6% being singletons. The source is a male donor with ankylosing spondylitis or in good health (not recorded which). Sequencing was performed on blood, either unsorted or a sorted T cell fraction (not recorded which). The gene calls are TRBV7-3 and TRBJ2-7; 9 positions match TRBD2. The CDR3 here is CASSLRAGGPRGGYDEQYF. For the CDR3, the DNA is TGTGCCAGCAGCTTAAGGGCGGGAGGGCCGCGGGGAGGGTACGACGAGCAGTACTTC.